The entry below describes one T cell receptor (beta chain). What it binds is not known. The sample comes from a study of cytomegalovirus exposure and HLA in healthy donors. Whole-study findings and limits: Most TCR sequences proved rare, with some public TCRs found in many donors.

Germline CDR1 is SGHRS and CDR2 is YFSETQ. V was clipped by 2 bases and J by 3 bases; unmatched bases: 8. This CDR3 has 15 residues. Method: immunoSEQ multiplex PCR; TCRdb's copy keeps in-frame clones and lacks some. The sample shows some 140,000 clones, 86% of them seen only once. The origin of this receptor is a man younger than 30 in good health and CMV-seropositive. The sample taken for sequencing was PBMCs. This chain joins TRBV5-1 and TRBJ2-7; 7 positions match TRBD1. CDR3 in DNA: TGCGCCAGCAGCTTCGGACAGGTCCTCCTCTACGAGCAGTACTTC. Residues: CASSFGQVLLYEQYF.